This paragraph covers one T cell receptor (beta chain) sequence. The sample originates from a study of PD-1 and CTLA-4 blockade in melanoma. Generated by immunoSEQ multiplex PCR, the TCRdb table keeps only in-frame clones and is missing some. Among about 21,000 clones listed, 70% to 90% were seen once. Trimming pared 1 base from V and 4 bases from J, leaving 14 bases between. Germline CDR1 reads SGHVS; CDR2 reads FNYEAQ. This CDR3 has 15 residues. This chain joins TRBV7-6 and TRBJ2-7; tentatively, D is TRBD2 (6 bases). Sequenced here: CD8+ T cells from peripheral blood, sampled before anti-PD-1 treatment. The sequence was collected from a human donor with melanoma. CDR3 DNA: TGTGCCAGCAGCTTAGGGGTAGCGGTCGGGTACGAGCAGTACTTC. Protein product: CASSLGVAVGYEQYF. Filled out from reference TRBV7-6 and TRBJ2-7, the complete variable domain reads GAGVSQSPRYKVTKRGQDVALRCDPISGHVSLYWYRQALGQGPEFLTYFNYEAQQDKSGLPNDRFSAERPEGSISTLTIQRTEQRDSAMYRCASSLGVAVGYEQYFGPGTRLTVT.